This T cell receptor beta chain was recorded in a study of OX40 agonist ivuxolimab in advanced cancers. Whole-study context: The mean age was roughly 60 years, ranging from about 23 to 79, with over 70% of participants male. General study findings and limits: Near-lowest levels of clonal expansion characterized partial responders at 0.1-3.0 mg/kg.

V was cut by 0 bases and J by 10 bases, with 10 bases left in between. The germline V gene encodes CDR1 MGHRA and CDR2 YSYEKL. This CDR3 region has 13 residues. Collection of blood occurred at baseline, at cycle 4 day 1, and at cycle 7 day 1. About this clone: The antigen remains unidentified.

The table came from immunoSEQ multiplex PCR; TCRdb's copy has only in-frame clones and leaves some out. The table lists approximately 87,000 clones, about 90% of them singletons. Here the sequenced sample was CD4+ or CD8+ T cells sorted from blood, taken in a trial of the OX40 agonist ivuxolimab. The source is an adult with an advanced solid tumor such as melanoma, head and neck, liver or kidney cancer. V and J are TRBV4-1 and TRBJ2-1; D remains unclear. The CDR3 DNA reads as TGCGCCAGCAGCCAAGACCCCGCCACGGAGCAGTTCTTC. As protein: CASSQDPATEQFF.